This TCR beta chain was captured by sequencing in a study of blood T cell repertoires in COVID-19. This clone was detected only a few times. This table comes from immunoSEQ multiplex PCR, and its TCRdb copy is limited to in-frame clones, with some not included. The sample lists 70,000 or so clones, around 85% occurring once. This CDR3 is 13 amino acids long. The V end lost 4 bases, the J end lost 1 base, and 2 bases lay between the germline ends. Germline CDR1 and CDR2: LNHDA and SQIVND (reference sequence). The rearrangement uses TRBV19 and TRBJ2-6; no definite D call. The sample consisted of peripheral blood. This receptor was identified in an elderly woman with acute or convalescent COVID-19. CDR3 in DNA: TGTGCCAGTAGTACATCTGGGGCCAACGTCCTGACTTTC. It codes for CASSTSGANVLTF.